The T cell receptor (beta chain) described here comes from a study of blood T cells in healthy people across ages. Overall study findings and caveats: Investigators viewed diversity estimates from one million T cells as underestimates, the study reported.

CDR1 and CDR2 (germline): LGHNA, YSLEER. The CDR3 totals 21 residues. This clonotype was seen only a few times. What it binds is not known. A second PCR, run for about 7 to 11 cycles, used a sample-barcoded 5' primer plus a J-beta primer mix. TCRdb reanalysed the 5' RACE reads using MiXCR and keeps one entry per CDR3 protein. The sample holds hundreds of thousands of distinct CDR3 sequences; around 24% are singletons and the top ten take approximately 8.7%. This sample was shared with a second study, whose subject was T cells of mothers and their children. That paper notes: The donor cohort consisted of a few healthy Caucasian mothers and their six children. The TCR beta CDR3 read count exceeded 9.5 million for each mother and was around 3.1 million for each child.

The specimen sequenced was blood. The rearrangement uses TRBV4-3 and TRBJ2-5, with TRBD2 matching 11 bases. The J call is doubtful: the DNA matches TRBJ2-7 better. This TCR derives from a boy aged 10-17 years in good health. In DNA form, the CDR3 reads TGCGCCAGCAGCCCAAGTCAGGGACTAGCGGAATCCCTAAGGACGTCCTACGAGCAGTACTTC. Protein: CASSPSQGLAESLRTSYEQYF.